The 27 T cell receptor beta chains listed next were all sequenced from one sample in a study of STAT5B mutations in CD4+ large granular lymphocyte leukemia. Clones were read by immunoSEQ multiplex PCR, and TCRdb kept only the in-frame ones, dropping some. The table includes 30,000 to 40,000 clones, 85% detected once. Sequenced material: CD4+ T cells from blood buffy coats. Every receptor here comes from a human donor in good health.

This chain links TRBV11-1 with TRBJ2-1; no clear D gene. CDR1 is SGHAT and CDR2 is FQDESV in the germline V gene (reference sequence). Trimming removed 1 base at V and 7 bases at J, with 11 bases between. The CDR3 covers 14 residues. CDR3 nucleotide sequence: TGTGCCAGCAGCTTAGGTGCCTTCTGGAATGAGCAGTTCTTC. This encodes CASSLGAFWNEQFF.

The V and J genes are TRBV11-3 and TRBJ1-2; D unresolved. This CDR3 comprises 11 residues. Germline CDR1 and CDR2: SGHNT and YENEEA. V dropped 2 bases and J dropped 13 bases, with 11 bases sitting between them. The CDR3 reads CASSLQRLSTF. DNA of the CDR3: TGTGCCAGCAGCTTACAACGGCTGAGCACCTTC.

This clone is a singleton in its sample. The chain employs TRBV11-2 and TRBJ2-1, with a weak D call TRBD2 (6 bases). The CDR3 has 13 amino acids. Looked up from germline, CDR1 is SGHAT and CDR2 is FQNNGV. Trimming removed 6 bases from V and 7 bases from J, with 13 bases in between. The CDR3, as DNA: TGTGCCAGCAGTATATCGGAGGGAAATGAGCAGTTCTTC. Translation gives CASSISEGNEQFF.

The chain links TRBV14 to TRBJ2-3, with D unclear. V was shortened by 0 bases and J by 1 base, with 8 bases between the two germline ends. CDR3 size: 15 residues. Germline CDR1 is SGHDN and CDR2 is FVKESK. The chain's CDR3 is CASSQDRRGTDTQYF. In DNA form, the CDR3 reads TGTGCCAGCAGCCAAGATCGGCGCGGCACAGATACGCAGTATTTT.

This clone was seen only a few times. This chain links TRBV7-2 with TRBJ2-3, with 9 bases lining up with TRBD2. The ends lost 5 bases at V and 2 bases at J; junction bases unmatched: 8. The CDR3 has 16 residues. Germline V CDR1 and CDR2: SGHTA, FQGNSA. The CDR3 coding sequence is TGTGCCAGCAGCCGAGGCGGGGGACTAGCCACAGATACGCAGTATTTT. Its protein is CASSRGGGLATDTQYF.

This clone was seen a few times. The CDR3 DNA sequence: TGCGCCAGCAGCTTGGCCGGGACTAGCGGGAGCGAGCAGTACTTC. As protein: CASSLAGTSGSEQYF. The chain carries TRBV5-1 and TRBJ2-7; 14 bases agree with TRBD2. J gave up 6 bases and V 0 bases, and 2 bases lay outside the gene matches. The germline CDR1 and CDR2 sequences are SGHRS and YFSETQ. The CDR3 is 15 residues long.

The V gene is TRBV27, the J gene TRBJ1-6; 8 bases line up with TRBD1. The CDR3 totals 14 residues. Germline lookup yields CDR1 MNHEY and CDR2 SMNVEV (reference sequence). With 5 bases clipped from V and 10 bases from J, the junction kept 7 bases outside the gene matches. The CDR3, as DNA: TGTGCCAGCAGTATAGGACAGGGAGGGTCACCCCTCCACTTT. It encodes CASSIGQGGSPLHF.

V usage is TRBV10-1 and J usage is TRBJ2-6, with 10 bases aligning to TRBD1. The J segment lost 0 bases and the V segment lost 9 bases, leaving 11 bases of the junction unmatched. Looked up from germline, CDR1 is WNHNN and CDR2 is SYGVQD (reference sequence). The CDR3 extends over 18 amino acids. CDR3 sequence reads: CARSTGGPISSGANVLTF. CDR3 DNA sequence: TGCGCCAGGTCGACAGGGGGCCCCATTTCCTCTGGGGCCAACGTCCTGACTTTC.

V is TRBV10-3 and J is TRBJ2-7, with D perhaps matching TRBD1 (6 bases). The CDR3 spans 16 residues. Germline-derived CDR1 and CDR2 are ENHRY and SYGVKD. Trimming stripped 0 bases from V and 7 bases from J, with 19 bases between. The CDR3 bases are TGTGCCATCAGTGAGTCATCCGGGACATGGGCAGGAGAGCAGTACTTC. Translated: CAISESSGTWAGEQYF.

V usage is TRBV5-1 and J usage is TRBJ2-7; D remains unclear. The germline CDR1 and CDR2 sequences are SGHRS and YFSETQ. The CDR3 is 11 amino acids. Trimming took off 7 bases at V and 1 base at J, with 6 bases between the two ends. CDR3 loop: CASYLSYEQYF. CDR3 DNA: TGCGCCAGCTACTTGTCCTACGAGCAGTACTTC.

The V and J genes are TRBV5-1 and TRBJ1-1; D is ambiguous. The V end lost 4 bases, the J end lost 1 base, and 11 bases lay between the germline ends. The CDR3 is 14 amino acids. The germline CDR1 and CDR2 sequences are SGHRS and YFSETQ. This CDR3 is CASSLRPENTEAFF. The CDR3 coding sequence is TGCGCCAGCAGCCTCCGCCCTGAGAACACTGAAGCTTTCTTT. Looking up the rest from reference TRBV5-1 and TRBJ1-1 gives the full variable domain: KAGVTQTPRYLIKTRGQQVTLSCSPISGHRSVSWYQQTPGQGLQFLFEYFSETQRNKGNFPGRFSGRQFSNSRSEMNVSTLELGDSALYLCASSLRPENTEAFFGQGTRLTVV.

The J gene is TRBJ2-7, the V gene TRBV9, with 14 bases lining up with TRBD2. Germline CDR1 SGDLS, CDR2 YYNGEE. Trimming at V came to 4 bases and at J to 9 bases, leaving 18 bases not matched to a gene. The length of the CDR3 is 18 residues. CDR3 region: CASSPGMMGQGLAGVQYF. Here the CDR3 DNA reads TGTGCCAGCAGCCCCGGTATGATGGGACAGGGACTAGCGGGGGTGCAGTACTTC.

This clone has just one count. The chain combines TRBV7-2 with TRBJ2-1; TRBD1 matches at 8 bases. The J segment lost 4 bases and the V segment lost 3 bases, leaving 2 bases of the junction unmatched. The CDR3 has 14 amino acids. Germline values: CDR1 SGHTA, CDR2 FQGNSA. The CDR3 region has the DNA TGTGCCAGCAGCTTCGGGACAGGTTACAATGAGCAGTTCTTC. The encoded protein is CASSFGTGYNEQFF.

The CDR3 DNA follows: TGTGCCAGCAGTGTTTGGGGGGGGGCCGGAGATACGCAGTATTTT. It is translated as CASSVWGGAGDTQYF. The rearrangement links TRBV2 to TRBJ2-3, with TRBD2 as a possible D gene (7 bases). Germline V lookup: CDR1 SNHLY, CDR2 FYNNEI. Trimming took off 4 bases at V and 5 bases at J, with 16 bases between the two ends. CDR3 size: 15 residues.

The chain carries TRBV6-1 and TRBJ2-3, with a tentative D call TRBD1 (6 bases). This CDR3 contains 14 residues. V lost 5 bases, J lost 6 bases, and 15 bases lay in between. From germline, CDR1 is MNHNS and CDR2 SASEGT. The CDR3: CASSTGPGLDTQYF. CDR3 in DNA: TGTGCCAGCAGTACAGGGCCGGGTTTGGATACGCAGTATTTT.

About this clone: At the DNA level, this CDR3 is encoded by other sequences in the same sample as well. The CDR3 DNA follows: TGTGCCAGCAGCTTGGTAGGTTGGAACACTGAAGCTTTCTTT. Its translation is CASSLVGWNTEAFF. The chain uses TRBV5-4 and TRBJ1-1, with no clear D. The CDR3 length is 14 residues. Between the trimmed V and J ends, which lost 0 bases and 1 base, there was a span of 7 bases. The V gene's germline CDR1 is SGHNT and CDR2 YYREEE (reference sequence).

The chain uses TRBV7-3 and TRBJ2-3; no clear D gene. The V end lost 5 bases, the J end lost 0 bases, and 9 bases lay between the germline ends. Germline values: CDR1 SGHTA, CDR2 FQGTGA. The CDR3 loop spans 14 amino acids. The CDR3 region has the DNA TGTGCCAGCAGCCCCCCAGGTAGCACAGATACGCAGTATTTT. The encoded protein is CASSPPGSTDTQYF.

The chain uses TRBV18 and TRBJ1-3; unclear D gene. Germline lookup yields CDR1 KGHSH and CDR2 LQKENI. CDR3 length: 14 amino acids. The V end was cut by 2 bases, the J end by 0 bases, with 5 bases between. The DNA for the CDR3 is TGTGCCAGCTCACCAGGGAGCTCTGGAAACACCATATATTTT. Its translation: CASSPGSSGNTIYF.

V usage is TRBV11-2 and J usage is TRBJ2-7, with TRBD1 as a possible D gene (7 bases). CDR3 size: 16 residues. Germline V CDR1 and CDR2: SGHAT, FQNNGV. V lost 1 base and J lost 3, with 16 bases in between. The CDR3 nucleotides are TGTGCCAGCAGCTTAGTACTTCAGGGGGGCGTCTACGAGCAGTACTTC. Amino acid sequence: CASSLVLQGGVYEQYF.

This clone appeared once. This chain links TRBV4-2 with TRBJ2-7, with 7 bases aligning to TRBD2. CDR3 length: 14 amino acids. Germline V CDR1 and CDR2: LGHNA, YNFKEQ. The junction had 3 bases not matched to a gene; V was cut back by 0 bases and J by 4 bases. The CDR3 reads CASSQEERGYEQYF. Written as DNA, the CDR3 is TGTGCCAGCAGCCAAGAGGAGCGGGGATACGAGCAGTACTTC.

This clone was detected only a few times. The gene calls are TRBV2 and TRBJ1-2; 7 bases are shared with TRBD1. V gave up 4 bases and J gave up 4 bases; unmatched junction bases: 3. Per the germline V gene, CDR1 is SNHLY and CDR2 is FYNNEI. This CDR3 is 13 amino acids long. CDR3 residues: CASSGTGVYGYTF. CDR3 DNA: TGTGCCAGCAGTGGGACAGGTGTCTATGGCTACACCTTC.

The CDR3 DNA reads as TGTGCCAGCAGCTTGGCCGGAGTAGCAGGTCCAGAGACCCAGTACTTC. Its translation is CASSLAGVAGPETQYF. The chain combines TRBV5-4 with TRBJ2-5; D not resolved. The CDR3 is made up of 16 amino acids. Germline CDR1 is SGHNT and CDR2 is YYREEE (reference sequence). The V gene lost 0 bases and the J gene lost 4 bases, with 16 bases spanning the gap.

CDR3 loop: CATSTPGHPDQPQHF. CDR3 DNA sequence: TGTGCCACCAGCACACCGGGACACCCCGATCAGCCCCAGCATTTT. The chain has TRBV15 and TRBJ1-5; D might be TRBD1 (6 bases). CDR3 length: 15 residues. Germline CDR1 reads LNHNV; CDR2 reads YYDKDF (reference sequence). The V end lost 4 bases, the J end lost 5 bases, and 15 bases lay between the germline ends.

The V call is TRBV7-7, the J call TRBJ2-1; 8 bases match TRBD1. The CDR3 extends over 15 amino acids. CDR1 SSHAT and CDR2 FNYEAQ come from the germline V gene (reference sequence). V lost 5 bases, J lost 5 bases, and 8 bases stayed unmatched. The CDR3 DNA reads TGTGCCAGCAGCCCTACTCAGGGGGCAAACAATGAGCAGTTCTTC. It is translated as CASSPTQGANNEQFF.

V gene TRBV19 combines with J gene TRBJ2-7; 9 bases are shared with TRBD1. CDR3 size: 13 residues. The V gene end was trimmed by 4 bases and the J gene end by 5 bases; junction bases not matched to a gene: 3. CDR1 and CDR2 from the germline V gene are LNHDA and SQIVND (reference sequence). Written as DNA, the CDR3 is TGTGCCAGTAGTAGACAGGGGGGCGACGAGCAGTACTTC. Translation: CASSRQGGDEQYF.

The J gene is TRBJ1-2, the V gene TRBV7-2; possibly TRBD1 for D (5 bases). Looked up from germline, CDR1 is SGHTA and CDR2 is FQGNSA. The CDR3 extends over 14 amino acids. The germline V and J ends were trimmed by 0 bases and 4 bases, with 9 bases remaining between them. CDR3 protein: CASSLAQGTYGYTF. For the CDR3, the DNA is TGTGCCAGCAGCTTAGCCCAGGGTACCTATGGCTACACCTTC. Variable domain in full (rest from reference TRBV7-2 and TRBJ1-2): GAGVSQSPSNKVTEKGKDVELRCDPISGHTALYWYRQSLGQGLEFLIYFQGNSAPDKSGLPSDRFSAERTGGSVSTLTIQRTQQEDSAVYLCASSLAQGTYGYTFGSGTRLTVV.

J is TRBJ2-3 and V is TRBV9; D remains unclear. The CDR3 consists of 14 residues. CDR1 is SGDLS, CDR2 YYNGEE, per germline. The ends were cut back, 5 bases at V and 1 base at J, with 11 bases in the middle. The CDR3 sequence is CASRAGPGTDTQYF. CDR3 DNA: TGTGCCAGCAGGGCCGGGCCAGGCACAGATACGCAGTATTTT.